This T cell receptor (beta chain) was found in a study of blood T cell repertoires in COVID-19. Whole-study context: Both acute and convalescent COVID-19 samples were obtained from the United States, Italy and Spain. PBMCs, B-cell-depleted T cells, or T cells were the source of the cDNA or gDNA that made up the material.

Original handling: Amplified reference gene primers provided the basis for estimating nucleated cell counts. The table came from immunoSEQ multiplex PCR; TCRdb's copy has only in-frame clones and leaves some out. The V and J calls and the clone size are those of that table, but D and trimming were determined from the DNA. The table has about 190,000 clones, just under 80% seen once. Trimming cost V 0 bases and J 4 bases, with 16 bases left between them. This CDR3 has 16 amino acids. Germline CDR1 is SGHRS and CDR2 is YFSETQ. The receptor was isolated from an elderly woman with active or convalescent COVID-19. Specimen: peripheral blood. V usage is TRBV5-1 and J usage is TRBJ1-1; a weak D match, TRBD1 (6 bases). The CDR3: CASSLDRVLGGTEAFF. The CDR3 region has the DNA TGCGCCAGCAGCTTGGACAGGGTTTTGGGCGGCACTGAAGCTTTCTTT.